This is a list of T cell receptor beta chains from one sample in a study of blood T cell repertoires in COVID-19. Sequencing used immunoSEQ multiplex PCR; TCRdb keeps in-frame clones, though not all of them. Here the sample spans roughly 300,000 clones, 70% to 90% being singletons. The sample consisted of peripheral blood. These receptors were obtained from a woman aged 45-65 years who had recovered from COVID-19. CDR3s include the opening cysteine and the closing phenylalanine or tryptophan. Fields, in order: J gene, D gene, CDR3 length, V gene, CDR3 protein. D genes are given only for firm matches.

J gene: TRBJ2-1
D gene: NA
CDR3 length: 14
V gene: TRBV29-1
CDR3 protein: CSVARTGRSNEQFF

J gene: TRBJ1-5
D gene: NA
CDR3 length: 12
V gene: TRBV12-3/TRBV12-4
CDR3 protein: CASLGGGRPQHF

J gene: TRBJ2-5
D gene: NA
CDR3 length: 13
V gene: TRBV18
CDR3 protein: CASSPGLSGTQYF

J gene: TRBJ2-3
D gene: NA
CDR3 length: 16
V gene: TRBV6-5
CDR3 protein: CASSYSSRLNTDTQYF

J gene: TRBJ2-5
D gene: TRBD2
CDR3 length: 17
V gene: TRBV5-4
CDR3 protein: CASSRGLAGGNGETQYF

J gene: TRBJ2-3
D gene: TRBD2
CDR3 length: 15
V gene: TRBV25-1
CDR3 protein: CASSSSGRITDTQYF

J gene: TRBJ2-1
D gene: NA
CDR3 length: 15
V gene: TRBV7-2
CDR3 protein: CASSLSRPPLNEQFF

J gene: TRBJ2-5
D gene: TRBD1
CDR3 length: 17
V gene: TRBV25-1
CDR3 protein: CASSERGQYLRQETQYF

J gene: TRBJ2-3
D gene: NA
CDR3 length: 13
V gene: TRBV9
CDR3 protein: CASSVGGTDTQYF

J gene: TRBJ1-5
D gene: TRBD1
CDR3 length: 20
V gene: TRBV4-2
CDR3 protein: CASSQDRAAGGTLSNQPQHF

J gene: TRBJ2-5
D gene: NA
CDR3 length: 15
V gene: TRBV7-2
CDR3 protein: CASSLVFSPVETQYF

J gene: TRBJ1-1
D gene: NA
CDR3 length: 11
V gene: TRBV6-5
CDR3 protein: CASSQGLAAFF

J gene: TRBJ1-1
D gene: NA
CDR3 length: 14
V gene: TRBV7-8
CDR3 protein: CASSLRSGSSEAFF

J gene: TRBJ2-1
D gene: NA
CDR3 length: 15
V gene: TRBV11-1
CDR3 protein: CASSLEVSVGNEQFF

J gene: TRBJ2-2
D gene: NA
CDR3 length: 16
V gene: TRBV4-2
CDR3 protein: CASSQAAPQNTGELFF